This record concerns one T cell receptor beta chain sequence. No antigen is known for it. The sample belongs to a study of glioma-infiltrating T cells. V shed 3 bases and J 1 base; nucleotides not matched to a gene: 7. The CDR3 spans 16 residues. The germline V gene has CDR1 KGHDR and CDR2 SFDVKD. Using RNA template, CDR3s of TCR alpha and beta were amplified with iRepertoire arm-PCR. TCRdb re-called the multiplex PCR reads through MiXCR, storing one row per CDR3 protein. The profile shows roughly 350,000 distinct CDR3 sequences, 41% of them singletons. Points from the study as a whole: Gliomas, especially low-grade, showed above-expected tissue-blood divergence; non-neoplastic patients showed below. Only very few CDR3 sequences appeared in both tissue and blood. A blood CDR3 motif signature was depleted in highly divergent patients.

The chain links TRBV24-1 to TRBJ1-1; 7 positions match TRBD1. The receptor was derived from a human donor with low-grade glioma or glioblastoma, undergoing nonglioma brain surgery, or in good health (not recorded which). Sequenced: glioma tissue, nonneoplastic brain tissue, or PBMCs (not recorded which). The CDR3 bases are TGTGCCACCAGTGATGCCACAGGGGATCCGAACACTGAAGCTTTCTTT. Translating gives CATSDATGDPNTEAFF.